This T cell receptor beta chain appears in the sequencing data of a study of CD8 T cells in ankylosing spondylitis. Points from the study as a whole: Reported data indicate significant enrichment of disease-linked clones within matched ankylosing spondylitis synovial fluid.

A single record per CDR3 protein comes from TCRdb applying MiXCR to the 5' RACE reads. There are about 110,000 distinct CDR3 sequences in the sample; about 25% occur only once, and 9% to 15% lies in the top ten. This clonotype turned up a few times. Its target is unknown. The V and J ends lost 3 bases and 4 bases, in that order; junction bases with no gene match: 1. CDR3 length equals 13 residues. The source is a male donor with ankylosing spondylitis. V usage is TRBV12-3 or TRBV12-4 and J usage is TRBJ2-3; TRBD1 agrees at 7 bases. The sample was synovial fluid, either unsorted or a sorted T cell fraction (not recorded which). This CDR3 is CASSFRGPDTQYF. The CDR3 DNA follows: TGTGCCAGCAGTTTTAGGGGGCCAGATACGCAGTATTTT.